These T cell receptor beta chains were read from a single sample in a study of CD8+ T cells in alopecia areata. Data came from immunoSEQ multiplex PCR; TCRdb stores just in-frame clones and leaves some out. The profile shows over 95,000 clones, roughly two fifths of them singletons. What was sequenced was CD4+ T cells sorted from blood. The source is a human donor with alopecia areata. Each CDR3 is given without its conserved first and last residue. Each record gives: V gene, J gene, CDR3 protein.

TRBV4-1,TRBJ2-3,ASSVADTQY
TRBV7-2,TRBJ1-1,ARGVAF
TRBV27,TRBJ1-6,ASSLVGQINSPLH
TRBV5-6,TRBJ1-6,ASSLLQGHSYNSPLH
TRBV7-2,TRBJ2-7,ASSLTNLRDNGTTYEQY
TRBV6-5,TRBJ1-3,ASSYSGLGNTIY
TRBV7-2,TRBJ1-6,ASSLESSYNSPLH
TRBV5-1,TRBJ1-1,ASSLRGGTEAF
TRBV7-9,TRBJ2-6,ASSLLGYSGANVLT
TRBV6-5,TRBJ2-7,ASSYGSYWANYEQY
TRBV14,TRBJ2-6,ASSQFGGANVLT
TRBV5-4,TRBJ2-4,ASSLASGPPSKNIQY
TRBV23-1,TRBJ2-5,ASRHERYNSEGEETQY
TRBV6-5,TRBJ2-7,ASILQGAYEQY
TRBV28,TRBJ2-4,ASSLDRGLIQY
TRBV29-1,TRBJ2-7,SVVKGGSEQY
TRBV30,TRBJ1-2,AWNYLGGDYGYT
TRBV5-1,TRBJ2-4,ASSVKVISAKNIQY
TRBV29-1,TRBJ1-5,SVASGGNQPQH
TRBV29-1,TRBJ2-2,SVEVGGELF
TRBV7-2,TRBJ1-2,ASTRPEHYGYT
TRBV14,TRBJ2-1,ASRGTEVYNEQF
TRBV5-1,TRBJ2-3,ASSLDPGDTDTQY
TRBV4-3,TRBJ2-7,ASSLSGGPLYEQY
TRBV28,TRBJ1-1,ASRTRGAEAF
TRBV29-1,TRBJ2-3,SASRRSSTDTQY
TRBV23-1,TRBJ2-7,AGRHTGVYEQY
TRBV5-6,TRBJ1-1,ASSLFRLHTEAF
TRBV28,TRBJ1-6,ASSYPGGRNSPLH